This T cell receptor (beta chain) was identified during a study of beta chain features in type 1 diabetes. Study outcomes and limitations: When Type 1 diabetes patients were examined, their TCRB CDR3s proved moderately but significantly shorter in all four CD4+ subsets. For type 1 diabetes patients, VDJ junctions showed fewer insertions and more deletions.

CDR1 MDHEN and CDR2 SYDVKM come from the germline V gene. Germline trimming cut 7 bases from V and 7 bases from J; bases unmatched to any gene: 7. This CDR3 comprises 13 residues. This clone was counted only a few times. Its antigen remains unknown. Reverse transcribing all isolated RNA meant expressed TCRB transcripts were sequenced. Profiled with immunoSEQ multiplex PCR; TCRdb holds only in-frame clones, not every one. The repertoire holds 150,000 to 200,000 clones, with 9% to 10% as singletons. Staining for CD45RO/CCR7/CD25/CD127/CD95/CD27 allowed sorting of CD4+ naive, central memory, regulatory and stem cell-like memory cells.

The sample taken for sequencing was central memory CD4+ T cells from blood. The chain is built from TRBV28 and TRBJ1-2; TRBD1 aligns across 9 bases. This TCR came from a woman in her 30s with type 1 diabetes. The CDR3 nucleotides are TGTGCCAGCATCCAAGGACAGGGGATTGGCTACACCTTC. This codes for CASIQGQGIGYTF.